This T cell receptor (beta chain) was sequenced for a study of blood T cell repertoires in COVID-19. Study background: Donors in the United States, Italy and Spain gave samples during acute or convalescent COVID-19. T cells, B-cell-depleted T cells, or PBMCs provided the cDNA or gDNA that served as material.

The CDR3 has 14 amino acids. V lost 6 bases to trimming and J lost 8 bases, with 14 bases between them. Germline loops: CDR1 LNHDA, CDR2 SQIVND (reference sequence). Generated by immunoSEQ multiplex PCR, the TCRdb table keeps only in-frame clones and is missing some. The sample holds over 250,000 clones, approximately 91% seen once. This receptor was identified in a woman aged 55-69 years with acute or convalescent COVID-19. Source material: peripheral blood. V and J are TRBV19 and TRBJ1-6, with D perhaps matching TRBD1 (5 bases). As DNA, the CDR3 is TGTGCCAGTAGCTGGGGGGTTTATGATTCACCCCTCCACTTT. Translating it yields CASSWGVYDSPLHF.